Sequencing of this T cell receptor (beta chain) was carried out in a study of response to subunit inactivated influenza vaccine. TCRdb re-analysed the RT-PCR reads in MiXCR, keeping a single row per CDR3 protein. The sample gives about 580,000 distinct CDR3 sequences, around 15% of which show up once; around 10% is in the top ten. This receptor was identified in a man aged 50-59 years who received an inactivated influenza vaccine. Sequences were derived from PBMCs from blood, sampled 11 to 12 days after vaccination.

CDR3: CASSNEGQGGRETQYF. Written as DNA, the CDR3 is TGTGCCAGCAGTAACGAAGGACAGGGAGGTCGAGAGACCCAGTACTTC. The chain is built from TRBV3-1 and TRBJ2-5, with TRBD1 matching 8 bases. The CDR3 extends over 16 amino acids. Looked up from germline, CDR1 is LGHDT and CDR2 is YNNKEL (reference sequence). With V trimmed by 6 bases and J by 4 bases, 13 bases remained unmatched.